The clone carrying this T cell receptor beta chain has a count of ten or more. From RNA transcripts, TCR beta CDR3 regions were amplified. With the HTBI primer set, the TCR CDR3 went through a first round of RT-PCR. TCRdb processed the multiplex PCR reads anew with MiXCR; each CDR3 protein has one entry. Among about 290,000 distinct CDR3 sequences listed, around 15% were seen once. CDR1 is KGHSH and CDR2 is LQKENI in the germline V gene. The CDR3 runs to 14 residues. V shed 3 bases and J shed 0 bases, with 6 bases lying between them. This sample was included in a study of T cells in Graves' hyperthyroidism and ophthalmopathy.

The receptor's source is a woman aged 50 to 60 with Graves' hyperthyroidism that later progressed to Graves' ophthalmopathy. Sample: blood. This sequence joins TRBV18 and TRBJ1-3, with D maybe TRBD1 (5 bases). The CDR3 region has the DNA TGTGCCAGCTCACCGGGGGACTCTGGAAACACCATATATTTT. The encoded protein is CASSPGDSGNTIYF.